Listed below are T cell receptor beta chains from one sample, sequenced in a study of shared clonotypes between healthy human individuals. The data were produced by immunoSEQ multiplex PCR, yet TCRdb's version contains in-frame clones alone and is incomplete. The sample has approximately 110,000 clones, just over 65% seen once; the top ten hold around 26%. The sequenced material came from memory CD8+ T cells sorted from blood. All receptors derive from a woman aged 30 to 39 in good health. The CDR3 runs from the conserved cysteine through the conserved F or W. Each record gives: CDR3 DNA, CDR3 protein, J gene, clone size, V gene, D gene. D genes are given only for firm matches. The size entry is marked missing in some rows and otherwise reads once, few, many or a size class.

TGTGCCAGCAGCTTAGATTCGCCTTTGAACACTGAAGCTTTCTTT | CASSLDSPLNTEAFF | TRBJ1-1 | few | TRBV11-2 | NA
TGTGCCAGTCCAAAGGCCGGCTATGGCTACACCTTC | CASPKAGYGYTF | TRBJ1-2 | many | TRBV6-4 | NA
TGTGCCAGCAGTTTATCGCAGGAGGGATATGGCTACACCTTC | CASSLSQEGYGYTF | TRBJ1-2 | few | TRBV28 | NA
TGTGCCAGCAATGCGGGAGGTACCGGGGAGCTGTTTTTT | CASNAGGTGELFF | TRBJ2-2 | NA | TRBV6-6 | TRBD2
TGTGCCAGCAGTGAAGGAGCCACAGATACGCAGTATTTT | CASSEGATDTQYF | TRBJ2-3 | many | TRBV6-4 | NA
TGTGCCAGCAGTGAATCCCAACTTGTGGGAGGATCGGCCGGGGAGCTGTTTTTT | CASSESQLVGGSAGELFF | TRBJ2-2 | NA | TRBV2 | NA
TGTGCCAGCAGTTGGCACAAAAGCTCCTACGAGCAGTACTTC | CASSWHKSSYEQYF | TRBJ2-7 | NA | TRBV28 | NA
TGTGCCAGCAGTGATACAGCGGGAACCAACACCGGGGAGCTGTTTTTT | CASSDTAGTNTGELFF | TRBJ2-2 | NA | TRBV25-1 | TRBD2
TGTGCCAGCAGCAAAGAGGGATTCACGGACCAAAACACCGGGGAGCTGTTTTTT | CASSKEGFTDQNTGELFF | TRBJ2-2 | many | TRBV21-1 | NA
TGCGCCAGCAGCTTGGCCGGGTCTCGAGTGGGCACAGATACGCAGTATTTT | CASSLAGSRVGTDTQYF | TRBJ2-3 | few | TRBV5-1 | NA
TGTGCCAGCAGTGAATCTCCGGGAGGTGTCTACAATGAGCAGTTCTTC | CASSESPGGVYNEQFF | TRBJ2-1 | NA | TRBV6-1 | TRBD2
TGTGCCAGCAGTACCAGGACTCTGGTACAGACCCAGTACTTC | CASSTRTLVQTQYF | TRBJ2-5 | NA | TRBV2 | NA
TGTGCCAGCAGCCAAGACGCTAGCGGGAGCGGCAATGAGCAGTTCTTC | CASSQDASGSGNEQFF | TRBJ2-1 | many | TRBV4-2 | TRBD2
TGTGCCAGCAGTGAGGGTGGACTCAATGAGCAGTTCTTC | CASSEGGLNEQFF | TRBJ2-1 | NA | TRBV2 | NA
TGTGCCAGCAGCCTAGCAGGGGGTTTTCCCGTCTTC | CASSLAGGFPVF | TRBJ2-1 | NA | TRBV28 | TRBD1
TGTGCCAGCAGCTTGCGAGGTGAGCAGTTCTTC | CASSLRGEQFF | TRBJ2-1 | NA | TRBV7-2 | NA
TGCGCCAGCAGCTTGATCAAACCCTCCTACAATGAGCAGTTCTTC | CASSLIKPSYNEQFF | TRBJ2-1 | NA | TRBV5-1 | NA
TGTGCCAGCAGTGAGGAGGGGGCGGGGGGTCAGCCCCAGCATTTT | CASSEEGAGGQPQHF | TRBJ1-5 | many | TRBV6-1 | TRBD1
TGCACCAGCAGCCGACCTAGCGGGAGATGCACAGATACGCAGTATTTT | CTSSRPSGRCTDTQYF | TRBJ2-3 | NA | TRBV1 | NA
TGTGCCAGCAGTACAGTGGACAGGGGCATGTCCTACGAGCAGTACTTC | CASSTVDRGMSYEQYF | TRBJ2-7 | few | TRBV2 | TRBD1
TGTGCCAGTAGTATCAGGACAGGGGGCTATGGCAATCAGCCCCAGCATTTT | CASSIRTGGYGNQPQHF | TRBJ1-5 | NA | TRBV19 | TRBD1
TGCGCCAGCAGCCAAGGGGTACTAGCGGGGGCCACAGATACGCAGTATTTT | CASSQGVLAGATDTQYF | TRBJ2-3 | once | TRBV4-1 | TRBD2
TGTGCCAGCAGGGGGCCCTACAATGAGCAGTTCTTC | CASRGPYNEQFF | TRBJ2-1 | NA | TRBV2 | NA
TGTGCCAGCAGCTTTTTTGGTCCAGATGGAGGGGAGTACTTC | CASSFFGPDGGEYF | TRBJ2-7 | few | TRBV11-2 | NA
TGTGCCAGCAGTCTGGGCGGGAGTAACACCGGGGAGCTGTTTTTT | CASSLGGSNTGELFF | TRBJ2-2 | NA | TRBV6-4 | TRBD2
TGTGCCAGCAGTTTACTGGGACAGGGTAGCAACGAGCAGTACTTC | CASSLLGQGSNEQYF | TRBJ2-7 | NA | TRBV28 | TRBD1
TGCGCCAGCAGTCAATTTGGGACAGCCTGGAGCAGGGACACTGAAGCTTTCTTT | CASSQFGTAWSRDTEAFF | TRBJ1-1 | NA | TRBV23-1 | TRBD1
TGTGCCAGCAGCTTAGAACTAGCGGGATCAACCTACGAGCAGTACTTC | CASSLELAGSTYEQYF | TRBJ2-7 | NA | TRBV7-8 | TRBD2
TGTGCCAGCAGGGGACAGGGAGAGGGAAAACTGTTTTTT | CASRGQGEGKLFF | TRBJ1-4 | NA | TRBV2 | TRBD1
TGTGCCAGCAGTTTAGGAACCTATGGCTACACCTTC | CASSLGTYGYTF | TRBJ1-2 | NA | TRBV28 | NA
TGTGCCAGCAGTACCCAGGGGGGGGCGCATGGCTACACCTTC | CASSTQGGAHGYTF | TRBJ1-2 | medium-sized | TRBV6-5 | TRBD1
TGTGCCAGCAGTCCCCTGGGGAGAGCCTACGAGCAGTACTTC | CASSPLGRAYEQYF | TRBJ2-7 | NA | TRBV27 | NA
TGTGCCAGCAGCTTAGGGATTTACAATGAGCAGTTCTTC | CASSLGIYNEQFF | TRBJ2-1 | few | TRBV7-6 | NA
TGCGCCAGCAGCTTGGATGGAGGGCCCTACGAGCAGTACTTC | CASSLDGGPYEQYF | TRBJ2-7 | once | TRBV5-1 | NA
TGTGCCAGCAGCGCGGGCCGGGCCGGAGCATATAGCAATCAGCCCCAGCATTTT | CASSAGRAGAYSNQPQHF | TRBJ1-5 | NA | TRBV11-2 | NA
TGTGCCAGCTGGGACCGGACTAATTCACCCCTCCACTTT | CASWDRTNSPLHF | TRBJ1-6 | NA | TRBV2 | NA
TGTGCCACTAGAACAGGGAATTCACCCCTCCACTTT | CATRTGNSPLHF | TRBJ1-6 | few | TRBV25-1 | NA
TGTGCCAGCAGCTTGCCCTCCGGCGACAGAGGTTTAGGGGAGCAGTACTTC | CASSLPSGDRGLGEQYF | TRBJ2-7 | many | TRBV5-4 | NA
TGTGCCACCCGACAGGGAAACACTGAAGCTTTCTTT | CATRQGNTEAFF | TRBJ1-1 | few | TRBV6-4 | TRBD1
TGTGCCAGCAGGGCCCACGCCCAAGCGCCCGGCTACACCTTC | CASRAHAQAPGYTF | TRBJ1-2 | NA | TRBV27 | NA
TGTGCCAGCAGCTTGGCCCGGGCCGTTCCTCAGCCCCAGCATTTT | CASSLARAVPQPQHF | TRBJ1-5 | many | TRBV5-8 | NA
TGCGCCAGCAGCAAGGACAGGGGCCCTGAAGCTTTCTTT | CASSKDRGPEAFF | TRBJ1-1 | NA | TRBV5-1 | TRBD1
TGTGCAAGTCGTCCCGACAGGGGGGACACTGAAGCTTTCTTT | CASRPDRGDTEAFF | TRBJ1-1 | many | TRBV12-2 | NA
TGTGCCAGCAGCCAGGCGTACGAGCAGTACTTC | CASSQAYEQYF | TRBJ2-7 | NA | TRBV11-2 | NA
TGTGCCAGCAGCGTCCCGGGACAGGTAAATCAGCCCCAGCATTTT | CASSVPGQVNQPQHF | TRBJ1-5 | NA | TRBV2 | TRBD1
TGTGCCAGCGGAGGGACAGGGGGTAATCAGCCCCAGCATTTT | CASGGTGGNQPQHF | TRBJ1-5 | NA | TRBV2 | TRBD1
TGTGCCAGCAGGCCAATCATAGGGACAGGGGGCCTTACACCCTATGGCTACACCTTC | CASRPIIGTGGLTPYGYTF | TRBJ1-2 | NA | TRBV2 | TRBD1
TGTGCCAGCAGTTTAACGGGGTTCTCCTACAATGAGCAGTTCTTC | CASSLTGFSYNEQFF | TRBJ2-1 | NA | TRBV27 | NA
TGCAGCGTTGGTAATAGCGGGAATGAGCAGTTCTTC | CSVGNSGNEQFF | TRBJ2-1 | NA | TRBV29-1 | TRBD2
TGTGCCAGCTCACCATCGAGGGGAGCGTACACTGAAGCTTTCTTT | CASSPSRGAYTEAFF | TRBJ1-1 | NA | TRBV18 | NA